This passage covers 20 T cell receptor beta chains from one sample sequenced in a study of blood T cell repertoires in COVID-19. TCRdb keeps only in-frame clones here, not all; method: immunoSEQ multiplex PCR. The sample has around 330,000 clones, 80% to 90% seen once. The sequenced sample was PBMCs or T cells enriched from blood (not recorded which). These receptors were obtained from a woman aged 18-29 years who had recovered from COVID-19.

The chain combines TRBV7-6 with TRBJ2-7; D is unclear. CDR1 and CDR2 from the germline V gene are SGHVS and FNYEAQ. V lost 1 base and J lost 2, with 9 bases in between. This CDR3 has 14 residues. CDR3 sequence reads: CASSLGGTAYEQYF. The CDR3 bases are TGTGCCAGCAGCTTAGGAGGCACCGCCTACGAGCAGTACTTC.

The gene calls are TRBV6-5 and TRBJ2-3; 7 bases agree with TRBD2. The CDR3 length is 14 residues. Per germline, CDR1 MNHEY and CDR2 SVGAGI. Unmatched junction bases numbered 11, after V lost 10 bases and J lost 4 bases. The CDR3 region is CATASGPLPDTQYF. DNA of the CDR3: TGTGCCACCGCTAGCGGTCCCCTTCCAGATACGCAGTATTTT.

This sequence joins TRBV2 and TRBJ1-5; D ambiguous. Germline CDR1 reads SNHLY; CDR2 reads FYNNEI. The CDR3 has 14 amino acids. The V gene lost 4 bases and the J gene lost 4 bases, with 11 bases spanning the gap. CDR3 sequence: CASSVFGQNQPQHF. The CDR3 DNA reads as TGTGCCAGCAGTGTCTTCGGTCAAAATCAGCCCCAGCATTTT.

V usage is TRBV10-3 and J usage is TRBJ2-1; 13 bases match TRBD2. The CDR3 runs 16 residues. V gave up 0 bases and J gave up 7 bases; unmatched junction bases: 3. Germline CDR1 is ENHRY and CDR2 is SYGVKD. CDR3 sequence (DNA): TGTGCCATCAGTGAGTCTGGGGGACTAGCGGGAAATGAGCAGTTCTTC. Its translation: CAISESGGLAGNEQFF.

This chain links TRBV30 with TRBJ1-6; D might be TRBD1 (5 bases). This CDR3 contains 15 residues. Germline CDR1 and CDR2: GTSNPN and SVGIG (reference sequence). V was trimmed by 2 bases and J by 9 bases, leaving 17 bases between them. CDR3 nucleotides: TGTGCCTGGAGTCCAACAGGCGCGAGGAGTTCACCCCTCCACTTT. It codes for CAWSPTGARSSPLHF.

The chain links TRBV5-6 to TRBJ2-1; 8 nucleotides match TRBD2. The germline gives CDR1 SGHDT, CDR2 YYEEEE. The CDR3 is 14 amino acids. V shed 1 base and J 5 bases; nucleotides not matched to a gene: 2. In DNA, the CDR3 is TGTGCCAGCAGCTTGCTAGCGGGCAACAATGAGCAGTTCTTC. Its translation: CASSLLAGNNEQFF.

The chain uses TRBV7-2 and TRBJ1-3, with D unresolved. Trimming stripped 2 bases from V and 0 bases from J, with 11 bases between. The CDR3 is 16 residues long. Germline V gene lookup returns CDR1 SGHTA and CDR2 FQGNSA. This chain's CDR3 is CASSLSTPTSGNTIYF. As DNA, the CDR3 is TGTGCCAGCAGCTTATCGACACCTACCTCTGGAAACACCATATATTTT.

This rearrangement joins TRBV18 to TRBJ1-6, with TRBD1 identical over 9 bases. J lost 10 bases, V lost 5 bases, and 6 bases had no gene match. Germline V gene lookup returns CDR1 KGHSH and CDR2 LQKENI. The CDR3 has 14 residues. In DNA, the CDR3 is TGTGCCAGCTCAACCGCGGACAGGGGATCACCCCTCCACTTT. As protein: CASSTADRGSPLHF.

The V and J genes are TRBV12-3 or TRBV12-4 and TRBJ2-1; 7 bases are a match to TRBD2. The CDR3 totals 13 residues. Trimming removed 1 base from V and 12 bases from J; junction bases left unmatched: 6. The CDR3 loop reads CASSLGASGAQFF. CDR3 DNA sequence: TGTGCCAGCAGTTTAGGGGCTAGCGGTGCGCAGTTCTTC.

The V call is TRBV4-1, the J call TRBJ1-5; no clear D. The CDR3 runs 16 residues. CDR1 is MGHRA and CDR2 is YSYEKL in the germline V gene. Trimming stripped 0 bases from V and 1 base from J, with 10 bases between. The CDR3 bases are TGCGCCAGCAGCCAAGATCCGGGTTGGAGCAATCAGCCCCAGCATTTT. This translates into CASSQDPGWSNQPQHF.

V and J are TRBV19 and TRBJ2-7; a weak D match, TRBD1 (7 bases). The CDR3 has 17 amino acids. V lost 1 base to trimming and J lost 0 bases, with 16 bases between them. Germline assignment: CDR1 LNHDA and CDR2 SQIVND (reference sequence). CDR3 nucleotides: TGTGCCAGTAGTATAGTTTCGTTGCGGGACAGCTCCTACGAGCAGTACTTC. Translated, it gives CASSIVSLRDSSYEQYF.

This clone was recorded once. The V gene is TRBV7-2, the J gene TRBJ2-1, with 9 positions matching TRBD2. After removal of 2 bases from V and 4 bases from J, the junction contained 3 bases not matched to a gene. Germline CDR1 is SGHTA and CDR2 is FQGNSA. There are 15 residues in the CDR3. The CDR3 nucleotides read TGTGCCAGCAGCTTATTGACTAGCGGATACAATGAGCAGTTCTTC. It is translated as CASSLLTSGYNEQFF.

This chain uses TRBV7-9 with TRBJ2-1; 12 bases are shared with TRBD2. Unmatched junction bases numbered 3, after V lost 1 base and J lost 8 bases. The CDR3 consists of 15 residues. Germline V CDR1 and CDR2: SEHNR, FQNEAQ (reference sequence). CDR3 nucleotides: TGTGCCAGCAGCTTAGGCACTAGCGGGGGGTATGAGCAGTTCTTC. Its translation is CASSLGTSGGYEQFF.

The CDR3 reads CASSEYTGSTYEQYF. As DNA, the CDR3 is TGTGCCAGCAGTGAGTATACCGGGTCCACCTACGAGCAGTACTTC. V gene TRBV28 combines with J gene TRBJ2-7; no clear D. Trimming stripped 5 bases from V and 2 bases from J, with 16 bases between. This CDR3 has 15 amino acids. CDR1 and CDR2 from the germline V gene are MDHEN and SYDVKM.

Only one count was recorded for this clone. The chain has TRBV4-3 and TRBJ1-1; D perhaps matches TRBD1 (6 bases). Germline CDR1 is LGHNA and CDR2 is YSLEER. With 2 bases removed from V and 3 bases from J, the gap between germline ends came to 7 bases. This CDR3 has 13 amino acids. CDR3 residues: CASSQPGDTEAFF. The DNA of the CDR3 is TGCGCCAGCAGCCAACCAGGGGACACTGAAGCTTTCTTT.

V is TRBV5-5 and J is TRBJ1-6; no reliable D call. CDR1 is SGHKS, CDR2 YYEKEE, per germline (reference sequence). V dropped 0 bases and J dropped 14 bases, with 9 bases sitting between them. CDR3 length equals 12 residues. The CDR3 DNA is TGTGCCAGCAGCTTGGGGAGTTTCACCCTCCACTTT. As protein: CASSLGSFTLHF.

This clone has a single count. This sequence joins TRBV4-1 and TRBJ2-5, with D possibly being TRBD1 (7 bases). The V gene lost 5 bases and the J gene lost 0 bases, with 13 bases spanning the gap. Germline CDR1 and CDR2: MGHRA and YSYEKL. CDR3 size: 15 residues. Written as DNA, the CDR3 is TGCGCCAGCAGCGGATCAGGGGGGTACCAAGAGACCCAGTACTTC. This gives the protein CASSGSGGYQETQYF.

The chain employs TRBV6-5 and TRBJ1-2, with unresolved D. Germline CDR1 reads MNHEY; CDR2 reads SVGAGI. Deletions cut 7 bases from V and 7 bases from J, with 13 bases between. The CDR3 extends over 12 amino acids. For the CDR3, the DNA is TGTGCCAGCATAAAAGCCGGCGGTGGCTACACCTTC. Its protein product is CASIKAGGGYTF.

The rearrangement joins TRBV18 to TRBJ2-2, with D hard to call. CDR1 is KGHSH, CDR2 LQKENI, per germline. This CDR3 is 13 amino acids long. Trimming took off 2 bases at V and 4 bases at J, with 5 bases between the two ends. The CDR3 loop is CASSPGSTGELFF. The CDR3 bases are TGTGCCAGCTCACCAGGCAGCACCGGGGAGCTGTTTTTT.

The J gene is TRBJ2-7, the V gene TRBV27; 11 bases are shared with TRBD1. From germline, CDR1 is MNHEY and CDR2 SMNVEV (reference sequence). The CDR3 length is 15 residues. V gave up 6 bases and J gave up 3 bases; unmatched junction bases: 7. The chain's CDR3 is CASSETGTGGYEQYF. As DNA, the CDR3 is TGTGCCAGCAGCGAAACCGGGACAGGGGGCTACGAGCAGTACTTC.